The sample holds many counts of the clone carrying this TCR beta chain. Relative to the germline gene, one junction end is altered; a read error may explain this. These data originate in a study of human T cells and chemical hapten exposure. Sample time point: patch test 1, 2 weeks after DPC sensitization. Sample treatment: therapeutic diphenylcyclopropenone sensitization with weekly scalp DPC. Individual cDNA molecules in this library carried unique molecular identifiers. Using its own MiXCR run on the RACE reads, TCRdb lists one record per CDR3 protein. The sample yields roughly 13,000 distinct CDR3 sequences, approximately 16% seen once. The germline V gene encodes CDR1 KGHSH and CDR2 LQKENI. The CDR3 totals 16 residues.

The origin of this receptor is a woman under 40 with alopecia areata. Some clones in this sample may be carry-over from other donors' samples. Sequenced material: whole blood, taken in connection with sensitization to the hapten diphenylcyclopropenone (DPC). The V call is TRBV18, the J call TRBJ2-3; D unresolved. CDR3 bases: TGTGTCAGCTCACCACCCCTCGAGTTCGGAACAGATACGCAGTATTTT. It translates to CVSSPPLEFGTDTQYF.